This T cell receptor (beta chain) emerged from a study of T cells in Graves' hyperthyroidism and ophthalmopathy. The study's findings and limits: Blood held most thyroid clonotypes expanded above 0.001 frequency.

RNA transcripts were the template for amplifying TCR beta CDR3 regions. Researchers ran a first-round RT-PCR on the TCR CDR3 using the HTBI primer set. From the multiplex PCR reads, TCRdb called clonotypes with MiXCR, one entry per CDR3 protein. Here the sample spans around 250,000 distinct CDR3 sequences, more than 14% being singletons. The CDR3 extends over 16 amino acids. V shed 1 base and J 0 bases; nucleotides not matched to a gene: 4. Germline V gene lookup returns CDR1 SGHTA and CDR2 FQGNSA. Exclusions: uncontrolled infection, other autoimmune disease, pregnancy, lactation. Clinicians diagnosed patients from clinical symptoms, serum thyroxine and TRAb, thyroid ultrasound and orbital computed tomography. Blood sampling occurred at first hyperthyroidism diagnosis, ahead of any ophthalmopathy symptoms. Concerning this clonotype: Its antigen remains unidentified.

The clonotype was recovered from a middle-aged woman with Graves' hyperthyroidism that later progressed to Graves' ophthalmopathy. This rearrangement joins TRBV7-2 to TRBJ2-3; 7 nucleotides line up with TRBD2. Specimen: blood. The CDR3 region has the DNA TGTGCCAGCAGCTTAGGACTAGCAGAAAGCACAGATACGCAGTATTTT. As protein: CASSLGLAESTDTQYF.